This TCR beta chain originates from a study of early stage breast cancer tumors. Whole-study findings and limits: Compared with adjacent normal breast, tumors showed about 2.5-fold denser, more clonal T cells.

A word on this clone: Antigen unknown.

Germline CDR1 SGHDN, CDR2 FVKESK. With V trimmed by 1 base and J by 15 bases, 18 bases remained unmatched. The CDR3 spans 16 residues. Method: immunoSEQ multiplex PCR; TCRdb's copy keeps in-frame clones and lacks some. Of about 51,000 clones in the sample, around 78% are singletons; the top ten hold around 3.4%. The rearrangement links TRBV14 to TRBJ2-4, with 7 bases fitting TRBD1. The material sequenced was blood. The TCR was taken from a person aged 40 to 49 with breast cancer. CDR3 DNA: TGTGCCAGCAGCCAAGCGGGACAGACCACTAAACCCCCACTGTACTTC. Translated, it gives CASSQAGQTTKPPLYF.